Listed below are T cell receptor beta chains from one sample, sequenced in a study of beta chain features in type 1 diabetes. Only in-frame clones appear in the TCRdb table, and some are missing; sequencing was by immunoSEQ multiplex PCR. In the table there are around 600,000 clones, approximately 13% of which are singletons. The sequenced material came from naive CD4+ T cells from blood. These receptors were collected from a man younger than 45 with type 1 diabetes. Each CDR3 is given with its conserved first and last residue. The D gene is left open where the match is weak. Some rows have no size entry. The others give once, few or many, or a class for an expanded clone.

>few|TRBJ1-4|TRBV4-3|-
TGCGCCAGCAGCCAAGATTCCCGGGGCTCACAAAATGAAAAACTGTTTTTT
CASSQDSRGSQNEKLFF
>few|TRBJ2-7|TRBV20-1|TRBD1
TGCAGTGCCATGGACAGGGACGAGCAGTACTTC
CSAMDRDEQYF
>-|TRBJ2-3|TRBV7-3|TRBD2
TGTGCCAGCAGCCAGGGACTAGCGGGGGTCACAGATACGCAGTATTTT
CASSQGLAGVTDTQYF
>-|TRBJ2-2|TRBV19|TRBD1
TGTGCCACCCTCCTAACGGGACAGGGGATTCGGGAGCTGTTTTTT
CATLLTGQGIRELFF
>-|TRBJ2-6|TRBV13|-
TGTGCCAGCAGCTTAGGCAGGGGGAGGACTGGGGCCAACGTCCTGACTTTC
CASSLGRGRTGANVLTF
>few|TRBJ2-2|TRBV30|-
TGTGCCTGGAGTAGGGGACTGAACACCGGGGAGCTGTTTTTT
CAWSRGLNTGELFF
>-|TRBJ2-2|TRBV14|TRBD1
TGTGCCCAAGGGGAGGCGGGACAGGGGCCGTCGAACACCGGGGAGCTGTTTTTT
CAQGEAGQGPSNTGELFF
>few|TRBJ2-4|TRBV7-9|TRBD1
TGTGCCAGCAGCCCGCTGACAGGGAATATAGACATTCAGTACTTC
CASSPLTGNIDIQYF
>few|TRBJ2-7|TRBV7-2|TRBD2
TGTGCCAGCACGGCCGGGAGCGGGACGGCCACCTACGAGCAGTACTTC
CASTAGSGTATYEQYF
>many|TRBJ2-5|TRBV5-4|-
TGTGCCAGCAGCTCCCAAGAGACCCAGTACTTC
CASSSQETQYF
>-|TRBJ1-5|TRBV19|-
TGTGCCAGTAGGTTCCGGGAGGGATGGTTGAGCAATCAGCCCCAGCATTTT
CASRFREGWLSNQPQHF
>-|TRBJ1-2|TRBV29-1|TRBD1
TGCAGCGCCCCTGGGCAGGGGGCAAGGGGCTACACCTTC
CSAPGQGARGYTF
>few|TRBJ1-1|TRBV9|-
TGTGCCAGCAGCGTAGTGGTGAACACTGAAGCTTTCTTT
CASSVVVNTEAFF
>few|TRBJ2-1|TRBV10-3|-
TGTGCCATCAGCCCGGGGGCGAGCTCCTACAATGAGCAGTTCTTC
CAISPGASSYNEQFF
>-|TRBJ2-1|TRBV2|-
TGTGCCAGCAGCCCTTACAATGAGCAGTTCTTC
CASSPYNEQFF
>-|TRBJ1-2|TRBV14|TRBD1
TGTGCCAGCAGCTCGCAGGGGGCCCTTGCACACTATGGCTACACCTTC
CASSSQGALAHYGYTF
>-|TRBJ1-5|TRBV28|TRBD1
TGTGCCAGCAGTTTTGGGACAGGGGGCAATCAGCCCCAGCATTTT
CASSFGTGGNQPQHF
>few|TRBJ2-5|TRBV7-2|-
TGTGCCAGCAGCTTAGGACAGGGAGGGCAAGAGACCCAGTACTTC
CASSLGQGGQETQYF
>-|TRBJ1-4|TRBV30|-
TGTGCCTGGAGTGTACAGATTGGTGAAAAACTGTTTTTT
CAWSVQIGEKLFF
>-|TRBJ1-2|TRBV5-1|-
TGCGCCAGCAGCTCGGACCCGGGCGACTATGGCTACACCTTC
CASSSDPGDYGYTF
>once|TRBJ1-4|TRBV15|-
TGTGCCACCAGCAGAGATTGGAGGGGAGCGGAAAAACTGTTTTTT
CATSRDWRGAEKLFF
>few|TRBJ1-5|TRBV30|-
TGTGCCTGGAGTGTTGGAAATAGCAATCAGCCCCAGCATTTT
CAWSVGNSNQPQHF
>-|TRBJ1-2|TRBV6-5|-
TGTGCCAGCAGTTACGGCCCGAATGGCTACACCTTC
CASSYGPNGYTF
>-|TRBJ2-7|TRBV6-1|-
TGTGCCAGCAGTGAGGTGGGGGGCGAGCAGTACTTC
CASSEVGGEQYF
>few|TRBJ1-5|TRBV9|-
TGTGCCAGCAGCTCAGAGGGACAAGGAAATCAGCCCCAGCATTTT
CASSSEGQGNQPQHF
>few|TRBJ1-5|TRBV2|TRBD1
TGTGCCAGCAGACTCAGGGGGGCCTTTAGCAATCAGCCCCAGCATTTT
CASRLRGAFSNQPQHF
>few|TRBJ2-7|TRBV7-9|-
TGTGCCAGCAGCTTGCCGATGGACGGTGAGCTCCACGAGCAGTACTTC
CASSLPMDGELHEQYF
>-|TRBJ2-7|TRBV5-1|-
TGCGCCAGCAGCTTGGACAGGGACGAGCAGTACTTC
CASSLDRDEQYF
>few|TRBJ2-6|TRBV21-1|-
TGTGCCAGCAGCATCCGGCTCTCTGGGGCCAACGTCCTGACTTTC
CASSIRLSGANVLTF
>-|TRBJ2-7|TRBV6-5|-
TGTGCCAGCAGTTACTCGGGACACACCTACGAGCAGTACTTC
CASSYSGHTYEQYF
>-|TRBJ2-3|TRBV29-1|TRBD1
TGCAGCGACCTCGGACAGGGGGCAGGGGATACGCAGTATTTT
CSDLGQGAGDTQYF
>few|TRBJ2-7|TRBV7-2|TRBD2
TGTGCCAGCAGCGTCCGCGGGGGAACCTCCTACGAGCAGTACTTC
CASSVRGGTSYEQYF
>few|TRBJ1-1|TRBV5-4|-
TGTGCCAGCAGCTTGAACACTGAAGCTTTCTTT
CASSLNTEAFF
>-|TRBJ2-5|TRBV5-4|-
TGTGCCAGCACCCAGGGGACGGAAGAGACCCAGTACTTC
CASTQGTEETQYF
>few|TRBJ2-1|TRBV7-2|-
TGTGCCAGCAGCCCGAGGGGGGGGAGGGAGCAGTTCTTC
CASSPRGGREQFF
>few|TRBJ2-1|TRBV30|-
TGTGCCTGGAGTGTACTTCGCCGGGTGGTCTTC
CAWSVLRRVVF
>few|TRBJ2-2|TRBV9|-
TGTGCCAGCAGCGTGGCTACAGGGTACACCGGGGAGCTGTTTTTT
CASSVATGYTGELFF
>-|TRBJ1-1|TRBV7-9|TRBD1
TGTGCCAGCAGCCCCCAGGGGGCCGGAACTGAAGCTTTCTTT
CASSPQGAGTEAFF
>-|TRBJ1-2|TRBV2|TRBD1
TGTGCCAGCAGTGGACAGGGTGATGGCTACACCTTC
CASSGQGDGYTF
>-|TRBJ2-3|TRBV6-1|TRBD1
TGTGCCAGCAGTGTACAACAGGGGGCGGAAGATACGCAGTATTTT
CASSVQQGAEDTQYF
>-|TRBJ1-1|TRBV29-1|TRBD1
TGCAGCGTTGAAGGCCGGGACAGGGCTCTTGGCGCTTTCTTT
CSVEGRDRALGAFF
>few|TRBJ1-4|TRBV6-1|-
TGTGCCAGCGGGCTGGAGGCAGAGAGTGAAAAACTGTTTTTT
CASGLEAESEKLFF
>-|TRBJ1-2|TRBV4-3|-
TGCGCCAGCAGCCAAGACAGCTATGGCTACACCTTC
CASSQDSYGYTF
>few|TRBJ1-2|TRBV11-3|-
TGTGCCAGCAGCTTGGCATATAACTATGGCTACACCTTC
CASSLAYNYGYTF
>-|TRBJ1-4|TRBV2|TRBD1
TGTGCCAGCAAAGGGGACAGTGGGGCTTCTTTT
CASKGDSGASF
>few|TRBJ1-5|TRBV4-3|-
TGCGCCAGCAGCCACGGGACCCATGAGCCCCAGCATTTT
CASSHGTHEPQHF
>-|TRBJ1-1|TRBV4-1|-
TGCGCCAGCAGCCCCCGGGGCACTGAAGCTTTCTTT
CASSPRGTEAFF
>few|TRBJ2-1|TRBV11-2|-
TGTGCCAGCAGCTTAGGGGACTGGTACAATGAGCAGTTCTTC
CASSLGDWYNEQFF
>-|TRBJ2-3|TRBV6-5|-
TGTGCCAGCAGTTATAGAACAGCTAGCACAGATACGCAGTATTTT
CASSYRTASTDTQYF
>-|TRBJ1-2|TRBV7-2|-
TGTGCCAGCAGCTCTATTAGTGGCGGTGATGGCTACACCTTC
CASSSISGGDGYTF
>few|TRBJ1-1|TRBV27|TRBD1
TGTGCCAGCACCCCGACAGGGGGCACTGAAGCTTTCTTT
CASTPTGGTEAFF